These 16 T cell receptor beta chains were sequenced from one sample in a study of cytomegalovirus exposure and HLA in healthy donors. Vbeta (60) and Jbeta (13) primers were used in the PCR. Profiled with immunoSEQ multiplex PCR; TCRdb holds only in-frame clones, not every one. In the table there are more than 150,000 clones, approximately 80% of which are singletons. Sequencing was carried out using PBMCs. These receptors originate from a boy aged 5-17 years in good health and CMV-seronegative.

CDR3 coding DNA: TGTGCCATCAGTGAGGGACTAGCGGGAGAAGAGACCCAGTACTTC. It specifies CAISEGLAGEETQYF. The rearrangement joins TRBV10-3 to TRBJ2-5, with 13 bases matching TRBD2. Germline V gene sequence: CDR1 ENHRY, CDR2 SYGVKD. Losses at the gene ends were 2 bases for V and 3 bases for J; bases not matched to a gene: 0. The CDR3 covers 15 residues.

Turning to this clone: The junction departs from the called germline gene at one end, perhaps through a read error. The V call is TRBV2, the J call TRBJ2-7, with 12 nucleotides matching TRBD2. The germline V gene has CDR1 SNHLY and CDR2 FYNNEI. The length of the CDR3 is 14 residues. CDR3 sequence (DNA): TGTGCCAGCAAAGGACTAGCGGGGCTCTACGAGCAGTGCTTC. Its protein is CASKGLAGLYEQCF. Supplemented by reference TRBV2 and TRBJ2-7, the full variable domain reads EPEVTQTPSHQVTQMGQEVILRCVPISNHLYFYWYRQILGQKVEFLVSFYNNEISEKSEIFDDQFSVERPDGSNFTLKIRSTKLEDSAMYFCASKGLAGLYEQCFGPGTRLTVT.

The J gene is TRBJ2-5, the V gene TRBV9; possible D gene TRBD1, 6 bases. Trimming left V 0 bases short and J 5 bases short, with 20 bases between. This CDR3 has 17 residues. The germline V gene has CDR1 SGDLS and CDR2 YYNGEE. CDR3 loop: CASSVEGGGRLGETQYF. The CDR3 coding sequence is TGTGCCAGCAGCGTAGAAGGGGGTGGCCGGTTGGGTGAGACCCAGTACTTC.

The chain carries TRBV30 and TRBJ1-4; D unclear. The germline V and J ends were trimmed by 0 bases and 4 bases, with 9 bases remaining between them. Germline V gene data show CDR1 as GTSNPN and CDR2 as SVGIG (reference sequence). The CDR3 is 14 residues long. This CDR3 is CAWSVLPVNEKLFF. In DNA form, the CDR3 reads TGTGCCTGGAGTGTACTTCCGGTTAATGAAAAACTGTTTTTT.

The rearrangement links TRBV6-4 to TRBJ2-7; 12 positions agree with TRBD2. The germline V gene encodes CDR1 MRHNA and CDR2 SNTAGT. The ends lost 7 bases at V and 2 bases at J; junction bases unmatched: 3. The CDR3 has 14 amino acids. The CDR3 spells CASTRLAGAYEQYF. In DNA, the CDR3 is TGTGCCAGCACCCGACTAGCGGGAGCCTACGAGCAGTACTTC.

The J gene is TRBJ2-7, the V gene TRBV2; 7 bases are shared with TRBD1. V shed 6 bases and J 1 base; nucleotides not matched to a gene: 6. The CDR3 is 14 amino acids. The germline V gene has CDR1 SNHLY and CDR2 FYNNEI. CDR3 sequence: CASSRQGRSYEQYF. The CDR3 bases are TGTGCCAGCAGCCGACAGGGACGATCCTACGAGCAGTACTTC.

A single count supports this clone. V is TRBV7-9 and J is TRBJ2-4; the D gene is possibly TRBD1 (6 bases). The CDR3 spans 16 residues. V gave up 5 bases and J gave up 3 bases, with 17 bases separating them. In germline, CDR1 is SEHNR, CDR2 FQNEAQ (reference sequence). The CDR3 DNA reads as TGTGCCAGCAGCCCTATTTTGGGGGCAGGCAAAAACATTCAGTACTTC. Protein sequence: CASSPILGAGKNIQYF. The variable domain in full, completed from reference TRBV7-9 and TRBJ2-4, reads DTGVSQNPRHKITKRGQNVTFRCDPISEHNRLYWYRQTLGQGPEFLTYFQNEAQLEKSRLLSDRFSAERPKGSFSTLEIQRTEQGDSAMYLCASSPILGAGKNIQYFGAGTRLSVL.

The sample holds a few counts of this clone. This chain links TRBV4-1 with TRBJ1-2; 11 bases line up with TRBD1. This CDR3 has 14 residues. Trimming removed 4 bases from V and 4 bases from J; junction bases left unmatched: 2. The germline V gene encodes CDR1 MGHRA and CDR2 YSYEKL. The CDR3 coding sequence is TGCGCCAGCAGCCCGGGGACAGGGGGCTATGGCTACACCTTC. This encodes CASSPGTGGYGYTF.

The chain recombines TRBV5-4 with TRBJ2-5; a possible D gene is TRBD2 (5 bases). The V gene lost 4 bases and the J gene lost 5 bases, with 15 bases spanning the gap. This CDR3 comprises 14 residues. Germline CDR1 SGHNT, CDR2 YYREEE (reference sequence). The DNA for the CDR3 is TGTGCCAGCAGCCAGGACTCCCTGGGTGAGACCCAGTACTTC. Translated: CASSQDSLGETQYF.

Only a few counts were recorded for this clone. The V gene is TRBV6-5, the J gene TRBJ1-6; TRBD1 matches 7 bases. The trim removed 5 bases at V and 14 bases at J, leaving 12 bases unmatched. This CDR3 comprises 14 residues. Germline V CDR1 and CDR2: MNHEY, SVGAGI. Here the CDR3 DNA reads TGTGCCAGCAGTGAGACAGGGACCCTTACGGCCCTCCACTTT. Encoded protein: CASSETGTLTALHF.

The J gene is TRBJ1-3, the V gene TRBV14, with D uncertain. Germline loops: CDR1 SGHDN, CDR2 FVKESK. The ends were cut back, 0 bases at V and 0 bases at J, with 12 bases in the middle. CDR3 length: 17 residues. The CDR3 sequence is CASSQDRLQSSGNTIYF. The CDR3 DNA reads TGTGCCAGCAGCCAAGATAGGCTACAGAGCTCTGGAAACACCATATATTTT.

This chain connects TRBV7-9 to TRBJ2-7; TRBD1 matches 9 bases. After removal of 4 bases from V and 3 bases from J, the junction contained 10 bases not matched to a gene. The germline CDR1 and CDR2 sequences are SEHNR and FQNEAQ (reference sequence). This CDR3 is 16 amino acids long. The CDR3 DNA follows: TGTGCCAGCAGCTCTCCCTCGGGACAGGGCAGCTACGAGCAGTACTTC. Translating gives CASSSPSGQGSYEQYF.

V and J are TRBV5-4 and TRBJ2-7; 13 nucleotides agree with TRBD2. The CDR3 length is 16 residues. With 3 bases clipped from V and 1 base from J, the junction kept 4 bases outside the gene matches. The germline V gene has CDR1 SGHNT and CDR2 YYREEE (reference sequence). As DNA, the CDR3 is TGTGCCAGCAGCTCGGGACTAGCGGGGAGATCCTACGAGCAGTACTTC. Its translation: CASSSGLAGRSYEQYF.

This clone showed up just a few times. The rearrangement joins TRBV7-2 to TRBJ1-1; 11 nucleotides match TRBD1. J lost 4 bases, V lost 2 bases, and 3 bases had no gene match. There are 15 residues in the CDR3. The germline V gene has CDR1 SGHTA and CDR2 FQGNSA. Here the CDR3 reads CASSLTGQGATEAFF. The CDR3 DNA follows: TGTGCCAGCAGCTTAACCGGACAGGGGGCCACTGAAGCTTTCTTT. The full variable domain, its missing parts supplied by reference TRBV7-2 and TRBJ1-1, is GAGVSQSPSNKVTEKGKDVELRCDPISGHTALYWYRQSLGQGLEFLIYFQGNSAPDKSGLPSDRFSAERTGGSVSTLTIQRTQQEDSAVYLCASSLTGQGATEAFFGQGTRLTVV.

The chain recombines TRBV4-1 with TRBJ1-1; 7 nucleotides align to TRBD1. CDR1 is MGHRA and CDR2 is YSYEKL in the germline V gene. V lost 4 bases, J lost 4 bases, and 6 bases stayed unmatched. The CDR3 consists of 14 residues. DNA of the CDR3: TGCGCCAGCAGCCCGAGACAGGGTGGCACTGAAGCTTTCTTT. Amino acid sequence: CASSPRQGGTEAFF.

The chain has TRBV30 and TRBJ2-7; maybe TRBD1 (6 bases). This CDR3 region has 14 residues. In germline, CDR1 is GTSNPN, CDR2 SVGIG (reference sequence). V dropped 0 bases and J dropped 2 bases, with 11 bases sitting between them. This CDR3 reads CAWSVRRGPYEQYF. CDR3 coding DNA: TGTGCCTGGAGTGTACGCAGGGGCCCCTACGAGCAGTACTTC.